This T cell receptor beta chain was sequenced during a study of cytomegalovirus exposure and HLA in healthy donors. Here immunoSEQ multiplex PCR was the method, and the copy in TCRdb shows in-frame clones only, minus some. Of approximately 81,000 clones listed, around 92% are singletons. The sequenced sample consisted of PBMCs. The sequence was obtained from a man between 18 and 29 years old in good health and CMV-seronegative.

The CDR3 DNA reads as TGTGCCAGCAGTTCACTCCAGGTGGGGAACACTGAAGCTTTCTTT. As protein: CASSSLQVGNTEAFF. The rearrangement links TRBV6-1 to TRBJ1-1; no clear D gene. The length of the CDR3 is 15 residues. Germline lookup yields CDR1 MNHNS and CDR2 SASEGT. Trimming shortened V by 5 bases and J by 1 base, and 14 bases separated the two germline ends.